This entry lists 9 T cell receptor beta chains sequenced from one sample in a study of T cell repertoires in cytomegalovirus infection. Their antigen targets remain unknown. TCRdb re-derived calls from the reads in MiXCR, one entry per CDR3 protein. The table includes around 570,000 distinct CDR3 sequences, approximately 40% detected once. The sample in question was cultured PBMCs, obtained from culture after CMV antigen stimulation. The receptors were sampled from a human donor in good health (CMV status not recorded). Some clones in this sample may be carry-over from other donors' samples.

The chain combines TRBV7-9 with TRBJ1-3; D unclear. Germline-derived CDR1 and CDR2 are SEHNR and FQNEAQ (reference sequence). V lost 5 bases to trimming and J lost 4 bases, with 12 bases between them. The CDR3 extends over 14 amino acids. The DNA for the CDR3 is TGTGCCAGCAGCATACTGGTTCGGGGAAACACCATATATTTT. This encodes CASSILVRGNTIYF.

The chain has TRBV7-8 and TRBJ2-3; the match to TRBD2 covers 10 bases. V lost 5 bases and J lost 10; bases outside the gene matches: 18. The CDR3 is 17 residues long. Germline CDR1 and CDR2: SGHVS and FQNEAQ. CDR3 region: CASSRTFSGGPRSAQYF. DNA for the CDR3: TGTGCCAGCAGCAGAACATTTAGCGGGGGGCCCCGGTCTGCGCAGTATTTT.

The chain carries TRBV6-1 and TRBJ2-3; D is possibly TRBD2 (6 bases). CDR3 size: 14 residues. Trimming removed 5 bases at V and 5 bases at J, with 14 bases between. Germline V gene sequence: CDR1 MNHNS, CDR2 SASEGT. CDR3 DNA: TGTGCCAGCAGTTTCGTAGGAGGGATAGATACGCAGTATTTT. It is translated as CASSFVGGIDTQYF.

A few counts support this clonotype. The gene calls are TRBV6-1 and TRBJ2-5, with 8 bases aligning to TRBD1. Trimming cost V 4 bases and J 5 bases; bases outside gene matches: 12. The germline V gene has CDR1 MNHNS and CDR2 SASEGT. This CDR3 region has 16 residues. CDR3 loop: CASSATGGAWVETQYF. In DNA, the CDR3 is TGTGCCAGCAGTGCAACAGGGGGAGCCTGGGTCGAGACCCAGTACTTC.

This clonotype has a handful of counts. J is TRBJ2-2 and V is TRBV7-8; no clear D. Germline CDR1 is SGHVS and CDR2 is FQNEAQ. V dropped 5 bases and J dropped 5 bases, with 15 bases sitting between them. This CDR3 region has 15 residues. The CDR3 DNA reads as TGTGCCAGCAGCCCCCGAAGGGTTGGGACCGGGGAGCTGTTTTTT. This translates into CASSPRRVGTGELFF. The variable domain in full, completed from reference TRBV7-8 and TRBJ2-2, reads GAGVSQSPRYKVAKRGQDVALRCDPISGHVSLFWYQQALGQGPEFLTYFQNEAQLDKSGLPSDRFFAERPEGSVSTLKIQRTQQEDSAVYLCASSPRRVGTGELFFGEGSRLTVL.

The genes are TRBV10-3 and TRBJ1-3; D remains ambiguous. Trimming stripped 4 bases from V and 1 base from J, with 2 bases between. The CDR3 spans 12 residues. Looked up from germline, CDR1 is ENHRY and CDR2 is SYGVKD. CDR3 nucleotide sequence: TGTGCCATCAGTGCATCTGGAAACACCATATATTTT. Its translation is CAISASGNTIYF.

This sequence joins TRBV7-6 and TRBJ1-6; no definite D call. The ends were cut back, 4 bases at V and 5 bases at J, with 12 bases in the middle. The germline CDR1 and CDR2 sequences are SGHVS and FNYEAQ. The CDR3 covers 15 residues. CDR3 protein: CASSSTGQNNSPLHF. CDR3 coding DNA: TGTGCCAGCAGCTCAACGGGCCAGAATAATTCACCCCTCCACTTT.

The chain carries TRBV12-5 and TRBJ1-4; D is undetermined. V lost 5 bases to trimming and J lost 6 bases, with 13 bases between them. CDR3 length equals 14 residues. CDR1 is LGHNT, CDR2 FRNRAP, per germline. The CDR3 loop is CASGGVSTDEKLFF. The DNA of the CDR3 is TGTGCTAGTGGTGGTGTCTCGACGGATGAAAAACTGTTTTTT.

This clonotype was picked up a small number of times. V usage is TRBV7-6 and J usage is TRBJ1-1; perhaps TRBD1 as D (5 bases). This CDR3 comprises 14 residues. Germline V gene sequence: CDR1 SGHVS, CDR2 FNYEAQ. V was shortened by 1 base and J by 5 bases, with 11 bases between the two germline ends. As DNA, the CDR3 is TGTGCCAGCAGCTTAGTGGCCCGGGGGACTGAAGCTTTCTTT. Protein product: CASSLVARGTEAFF. The entire variable domain, with the rest obtained from reference TRBV7-6 and TRBJ1-1, is as follows: GAGVSQSPRYKVTKRGQDVALRCDPISGHVSLYWYRQALGQGPEFLTYFNYEAQQDKSGLPNDRFSAERPEGSISTLTIQRTEQRDSAMYRCASSLVARGTEAFFGQGTRLTVV.